The 13 T cell receptor beta chains below come from one sample, sequenced in a study of CD8+CD57+ T cells in acquired aplastic anemia. TCR beta VDJ combinations and CDR3 sequences were profiled from genomic DNA. One entry per CDR3 protein results from TCRdb running MiXCR on the reads. The table lists under 350,000 distinct CDR3 sequences, 56% of them singletons. By flow cytometry, patients selected for sequencing had shown an expansion of CD8+CD57+ cells. Sequenced material: sorted CD4+, CD8+, or CD8+CD57+ T cells (not recorded which) from PBMCs. These receptors came from a human donor with aplastic anemia.

This clonotype came up many times. This chain joins TRBV5-1 and TRBJ2-1, with 7 bases lining up with TRBD2. J lost 4 bases, V lost 6 bases, and 13 bases had no gene match. The CDR3 loop spans 16 amino acids. Per germline, CDR1 SGHRS and CDR2 YFSETQ. This CDR3 reads CASTPRDYGRYNEQFF. The CDR3 nucleotides read TGCGCCAGCACCCCAAGGGACTACGGGCGATACAATGAGCAGTTCTTC.

This clonotype was observed a handful of times. V and J are TRBV25-1 and TRBJ2-5; tentatively, D is TRBD1 or TRBD2 (5 bases each). The germline gives CDR1 MGHDK, CDR2 SYGVNS. The V end was cut by 6 bases, the J end by 0 bases, with 20 bases between. The CDR3 length is 17 residues. The CDR3 region has the DNA TGTGCCAGCAGCCCCATGTTGGGGGACCGATACCAAGAGACCCAGTACTTC. Encoded protein: CASSPMLGDRYQETQYF.

This clonotype was detected many times. The chain recombines TRBV19 with TRBJ1-1; 9 bases fit TRBD1. CDR1 is LNHDA and CDR2 is SQIVND in the germline V gene (reference sequence). CDR3 length: 14 residues. V lost 5 bases to trimming and J lost 4 bases; unmatched junction nucleotides: 5. CDR3 nucleotides: TGTGCCAGTAGTCCGACAGGGGGTTTCACTGAAGCTTTCTTT. Translated, it gives CASSPTGGFTEAFF. Full variable domain (remainder filled in from reference TRBV19 and TRBJ1-1): DGGITQSPKYLFRKEGQNVTLSCEQNLNHDAMYWYRQDPGQGLRLIYYSQIVNDFQKGDIAEGYSVSREKKESFPLTVTSAQKNPTAFYLCASSPTGGFTEAFFGQGTRLTVV.

The V and J genes are TRBV2 and TRBJ1-1; maybe TRBD1 (6 bases). This CDR3 is 15 amino acids long. Germline V gene lookup returns CDR1 SNHLY and CDR2 FYNNEI. V dropped 0 bases and J dropped 2 bases, with 10 bases sitting between them. The CDR3 nucleotides are TGTGCCAGCAGTGAAGCGGACAGCGGTAACACTGAAGCTTTCTTT. Its translation: CASSEADSGNTEAFF.

This clonotype was seen repeatedly, ten times or more. This sequence joins TRBV6-5 and TRBJ2-7, with 9 bases lining up with TRBD1. Germline CDR1 is MNHEY and CDR2 is SVGAGI. Trimming removed 6 bases from V and 1 base from J; junction bases left unmatched: 4. CDR3 length: 14 amino acids. The CDR3 sequence is CASRPGQGSYEQYF. For the CDR3, the DNA is TGTGCCAGCAGACCGGGACAGGGATCCTACGAGCAGTACTTC.

V and J are TRBV6-1 and TRBJ2-5; maybe TRBD2 (7 bases). CDR1 is MNHNS, CDR2 SASEGT, per germline. This CDR3 region has 13 residues. Trimming shortened V by 7 bases and J by 3 bases, and 12 bases separated the two germline ends. The CDR3 nucleotides are TGTGCCAGCACCTCGGGGGGCGAAGAGACCCAGTACTTC. This translates into CASTSGGEETQYF.

The gene calls are TRBV9 and TRBJ2-7, with D perhaps matching TRBD1 (6 bases). CDR3 size: 16 residues. V was shortened by 2 bases and J by 0 bases, with 15 bases between the two germline ends. CDR1 is SGDLS and CDR2 is YYNGEE in the germline V gene. CDR3 in DNA: TGTGCCAGCAGCGTTATGAGTGGGACAAGCTCCTACGAGCAGTACTTC. It translates to CASSVMSGTSSYEQYF.

V and J are TRBV14 and TRBJ2-5; TRBD2 aligns across 10 bases. CDR1 is SGHDN, CDR2 FVKESK, per germline. The CDR3 consists of 16 residues. V lost 5 bases and J lost 4; bases outside the gene matches: 10. The CDR3 is CASSFRTSGSPETQYF. DNA for the CDR3: TGTGCCAGCAGCTTCCGGACTAGCGGTTCCCCAGAGACCCAGTACTTC.

This clonotype was counted at least ten times. The V gene is TRBV7-3, the J gene TRBJ1-1, with 9 bases lining up with TRBD1. Germline V gene lookup returns CDR1 SGHTA and CDR2 FQGTGA. The CDR3 is made up of 16 amino acids. V gave up 1 base and J gave up 6 bases; unmatched junction bases: 9. The DNA of the CDR3 is TGTGCCAGCAGCTTAAATCCGGGACAGGGAATGTCTGAAGCTTTCTTT. Its protein product is CASSLNPGQGMSEAFF.

This clonotype appeared a single time. The chain carries TRBV6-5 and TRBJ1-6; D is ambiguous. Germline V gene data show CDR1 as MNHEY and CDR2 as SVGAGI. The V end lost 0 bases, the J end lost 6 bases, and 9 bases lay between the germline ends. The CDR3 totals 15 residues. The DNA for the CDR3 is TGTGCCAGCAGTTACTCGGCAGCCCTTAATTCACCCCTCCACTTT. Amino acids: CASSYSAALNSPLHF.

Only one count was recorded for this clonotype. The CDR3 DNA follows: TGTGCCAGCAGCGAGACAGGGGCGGGCACTGAAGCTTTCTTT. Its protein product is CASSETGAGTEAFF. The chain combines TRBV9 with TRBJ1-1; 8 bases fit TRBD1. The CDR3 is made up of 14 amino acids. CDR1 is SGDLS, CDR2 YYNGEE, per germline. V trimming: 3 bases; J trimming: 4 bases; junction bases outside the gene matches: 5.

This chain connects TRBV5-1 to TRBJ2-3; perhaps D is TRBD1 or TRBD2 (5 bases each). CDR1 is SGHRS and CDR2 is YFSETQ in the germline V gene. This CDR3 region has 14 residues. Trimming shortened V by 0 bases and J by 5 bases, and 10 bases separated the two germline ends. CDR3: CASSLVGGGDTQYF. The CDR3 region has the DNA TGCGCCAGCAGCTTGGTCGGTGGGGGAGATACGCAGTATTTT.

This clonotype occurred many times. The chain links TRBV5-1 to TRBJ1-1; D is undetermined. CDR1 is SGHRS, CDR2 YFSETQ, per germline. CDR3 length: 14 residues. V lost 5 bases, J lost 5 bases, and 16 bases lay in between. The CDR3 protein is CASSRHEPRTEAFF. The CDR3 nucleotides are TGCGCCAGCAGTAGACACGAGCCAAGGACTGAAGCTTTCTTT.